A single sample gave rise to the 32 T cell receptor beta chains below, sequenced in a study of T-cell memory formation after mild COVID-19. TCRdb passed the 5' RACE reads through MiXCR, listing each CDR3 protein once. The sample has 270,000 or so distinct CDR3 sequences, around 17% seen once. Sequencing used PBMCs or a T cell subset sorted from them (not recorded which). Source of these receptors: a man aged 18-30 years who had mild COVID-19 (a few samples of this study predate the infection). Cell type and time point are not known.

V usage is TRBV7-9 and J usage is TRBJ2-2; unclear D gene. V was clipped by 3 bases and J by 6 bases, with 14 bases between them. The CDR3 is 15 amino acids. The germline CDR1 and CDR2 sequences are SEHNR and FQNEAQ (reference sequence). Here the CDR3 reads CASSFLENWPGELFF. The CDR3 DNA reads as TGTGCCAGCAGCTTCCTAGAGAATTGGCCCGGGGAGCTGTTTTTT.

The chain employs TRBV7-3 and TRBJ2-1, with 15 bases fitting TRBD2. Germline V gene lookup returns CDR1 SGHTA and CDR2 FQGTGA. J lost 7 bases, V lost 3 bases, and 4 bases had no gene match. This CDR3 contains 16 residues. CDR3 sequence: CASSFGTSGGLNEQFF. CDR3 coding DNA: TGTGCCAGCAGCTTCGGGACTAGCGGGGGGTTAAATGAGCAGTTCTTC.

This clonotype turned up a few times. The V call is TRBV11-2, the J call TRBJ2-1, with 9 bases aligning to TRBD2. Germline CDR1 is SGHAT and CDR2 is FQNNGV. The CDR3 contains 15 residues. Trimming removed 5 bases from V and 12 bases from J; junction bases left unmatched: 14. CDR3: CASSPLGLATPGQFF. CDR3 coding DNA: TGTGCCAGCAGCCCTTTAGGACTAGCGACACCCGGGCAGTTCTTC.

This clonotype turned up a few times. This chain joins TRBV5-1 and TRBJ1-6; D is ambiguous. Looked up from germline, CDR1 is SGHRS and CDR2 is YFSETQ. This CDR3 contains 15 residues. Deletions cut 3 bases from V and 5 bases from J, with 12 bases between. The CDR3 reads CASSSGDKNNSPLHF. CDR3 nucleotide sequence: TGCGCCAGCAGCTCCGGTGACAAAAATAATTCACCCCTCCACTTT.

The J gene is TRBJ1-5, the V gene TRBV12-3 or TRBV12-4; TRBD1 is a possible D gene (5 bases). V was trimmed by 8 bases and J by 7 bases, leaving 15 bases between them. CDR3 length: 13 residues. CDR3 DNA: TGTGCCAGCCAAGGGGACCTAGGGCAGCCCCAGCATTTT. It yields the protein CASQGDLGQPQHF.

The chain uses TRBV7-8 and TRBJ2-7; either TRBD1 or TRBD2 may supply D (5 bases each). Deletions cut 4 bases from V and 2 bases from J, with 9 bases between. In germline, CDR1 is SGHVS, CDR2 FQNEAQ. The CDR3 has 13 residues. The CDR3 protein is CASSSWGTYEQYV. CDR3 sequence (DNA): TGTGCCAGCAGCTCTTGGGGGACCTACGAGCAGTACGTC.

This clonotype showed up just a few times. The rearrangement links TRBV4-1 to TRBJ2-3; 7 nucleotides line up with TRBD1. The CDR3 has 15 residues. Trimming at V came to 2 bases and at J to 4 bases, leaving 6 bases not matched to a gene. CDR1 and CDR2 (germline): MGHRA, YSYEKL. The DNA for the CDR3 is TGCGCCAGCAGCCAACCTAGGGGGCAGGCAGATACGCAGTATTTT. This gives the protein CASSQPRGQADTQYF.

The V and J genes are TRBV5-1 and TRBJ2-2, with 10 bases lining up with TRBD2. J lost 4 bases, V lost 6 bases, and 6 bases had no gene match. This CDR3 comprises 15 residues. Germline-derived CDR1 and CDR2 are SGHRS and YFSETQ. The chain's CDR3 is CASNERGGLTGELFF. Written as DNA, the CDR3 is TGCGCCAGCAACGAGCGGGGGGGCCTCACCGGGGAGCTGTTTTTT.

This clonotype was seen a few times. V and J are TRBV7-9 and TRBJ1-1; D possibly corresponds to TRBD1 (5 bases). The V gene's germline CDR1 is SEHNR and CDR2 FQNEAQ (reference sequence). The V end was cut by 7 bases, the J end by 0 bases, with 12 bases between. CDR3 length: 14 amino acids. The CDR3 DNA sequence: TGTGCCAGCACGGTTCTGGACATGAACACTGAAGCTTTCTTT. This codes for CASTVLDMNTEAFF. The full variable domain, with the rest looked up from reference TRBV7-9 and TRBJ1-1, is DTGVSQNPRHKITKRGQNVTFRCDPISEHNRLYWYRQTLGQGPEFLTYFQNEAQLEKSRLLSDRFSAERPKGSFSTLEIQRTEQGDSAMYLCASTVLDMNTEAFFGQGTRLTVV.

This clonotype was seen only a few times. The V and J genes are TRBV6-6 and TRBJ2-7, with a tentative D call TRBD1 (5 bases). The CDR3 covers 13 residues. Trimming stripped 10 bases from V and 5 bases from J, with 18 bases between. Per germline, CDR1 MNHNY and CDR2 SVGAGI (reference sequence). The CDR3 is CATDTEAKHEQYF. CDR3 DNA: TGTGCCACGGACACGGAAGCTAAGCACGAGCAGTACTTC.

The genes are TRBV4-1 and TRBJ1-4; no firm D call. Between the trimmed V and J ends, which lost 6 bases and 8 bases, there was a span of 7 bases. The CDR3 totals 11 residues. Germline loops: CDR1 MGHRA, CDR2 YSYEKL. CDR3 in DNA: TGCGCCAGCAGGGTCGGGGAAAAACTGTTTTTT. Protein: CASRVGEKLFF.

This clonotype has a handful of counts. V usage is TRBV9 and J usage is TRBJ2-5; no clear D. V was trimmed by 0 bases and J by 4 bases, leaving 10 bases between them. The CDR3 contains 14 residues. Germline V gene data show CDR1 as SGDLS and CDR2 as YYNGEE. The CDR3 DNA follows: TGTGCCAGCAGCGTAGGTGGGGTCGGAGAGACCCAGTACTTC. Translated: CASSVGGVGETQYF.

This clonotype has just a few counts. The CDR3 spells CSASVLPASTDTQYF. Written as DNA, the CDR3 is TGCAGTGCTAGTGTCCTACCGGCAAGCACAGATACGCAGTATTTT. The genes are TRBV20-1 and TRBJ2-3; D is undetermined. The length of the CDR3 is 15 residues. The V end lost 3 bases, the J end lost 0 bases, and 13 bases lay between the germline ends. CDR1 is DFQATT, CDR2 SNEGSKA, per germline (reference sequence).

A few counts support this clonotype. CDR3 bases: TGTGCCAGCAGTTTCAGACAGGGTAGCTACACCTTC. Amino acid sequence: CASSFRQGSYTF. The chain is built from TRBV12-3 or TRBV12-4 and TRBJ1-2; 7 bases are shared with TRBD1. V gave up 3 bases and J gave up 9 bases; unmatched junction bases: 4. The CDR3 is made up of 12 amino acids.

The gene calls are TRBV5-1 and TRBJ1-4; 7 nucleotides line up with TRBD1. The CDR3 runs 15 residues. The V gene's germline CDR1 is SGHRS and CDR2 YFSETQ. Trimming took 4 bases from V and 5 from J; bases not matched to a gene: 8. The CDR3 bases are TGCGCCAGCAGCCCGAGGGACAGCCCAAATGAAAAACTGTTTTTT. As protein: CASSPRDSPNEKLFF.

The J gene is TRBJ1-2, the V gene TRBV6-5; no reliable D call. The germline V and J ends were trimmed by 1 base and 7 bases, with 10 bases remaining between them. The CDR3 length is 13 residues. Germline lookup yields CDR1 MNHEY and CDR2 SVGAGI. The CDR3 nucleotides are TGTGCCAGCAGTTACTTCTCAGCAGGTGGCTACACCTTC. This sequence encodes CASSYFSAGGYTF.

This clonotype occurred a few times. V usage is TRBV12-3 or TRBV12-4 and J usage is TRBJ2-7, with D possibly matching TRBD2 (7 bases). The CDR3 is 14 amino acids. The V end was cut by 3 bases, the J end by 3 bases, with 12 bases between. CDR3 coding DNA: TGTGCCAGCAGTTTCGGTAGGGGGGGCTACGAGCAGTACTTC. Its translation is CASSFGRGGYEQYF.

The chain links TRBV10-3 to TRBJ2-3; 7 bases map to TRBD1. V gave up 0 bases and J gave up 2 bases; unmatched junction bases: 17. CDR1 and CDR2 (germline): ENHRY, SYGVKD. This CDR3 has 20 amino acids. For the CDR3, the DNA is TGTGCCATCAGTGAGTCGCCCTCTCGGCGGCGACAGGGCCTCACAGATACGCAGTATTTT. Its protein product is CAISESPSRRRQGLTDTQYF.

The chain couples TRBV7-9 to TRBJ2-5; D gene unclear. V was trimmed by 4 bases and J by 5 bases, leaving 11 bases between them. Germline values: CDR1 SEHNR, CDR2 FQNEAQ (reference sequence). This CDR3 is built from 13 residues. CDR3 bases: TGTGCCAGCAGCTCCCCCCGTCCCGAGACCCAGTACTTC. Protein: CASSSPRPETQYF.

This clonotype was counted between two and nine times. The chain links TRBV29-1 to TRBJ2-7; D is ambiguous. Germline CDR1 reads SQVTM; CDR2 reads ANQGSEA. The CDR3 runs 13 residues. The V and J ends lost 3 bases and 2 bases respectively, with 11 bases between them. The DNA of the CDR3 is TGCAGCGTTGAGGGTGGGCAGACCTACGAGCAGTACTTC. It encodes CSVEGGQTYEQYF.

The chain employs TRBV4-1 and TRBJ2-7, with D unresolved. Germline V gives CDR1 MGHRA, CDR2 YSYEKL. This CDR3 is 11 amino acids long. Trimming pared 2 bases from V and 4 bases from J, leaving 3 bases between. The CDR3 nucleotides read TGCGCCAGCAGCCAAAAATACGAGCAGTACTTC. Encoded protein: CASSQKYEQYF.

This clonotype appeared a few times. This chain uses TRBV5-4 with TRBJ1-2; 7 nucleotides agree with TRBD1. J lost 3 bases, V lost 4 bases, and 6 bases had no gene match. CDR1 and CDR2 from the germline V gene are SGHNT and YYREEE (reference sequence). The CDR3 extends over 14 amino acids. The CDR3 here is CASSADRNDYGYTF. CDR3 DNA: TGTGCCAGCAGCGCGGACAGGAACGACTATGGCTACACCTTC.

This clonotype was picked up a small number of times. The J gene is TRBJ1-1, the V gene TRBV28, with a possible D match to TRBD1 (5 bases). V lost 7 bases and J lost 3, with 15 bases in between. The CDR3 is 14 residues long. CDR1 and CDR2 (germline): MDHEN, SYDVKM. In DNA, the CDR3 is TGTGCCAGCACAGGCGGGGGGAGGGACACTGAAGCTTTCTTT. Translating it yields CASTGGGRDTEAFF.

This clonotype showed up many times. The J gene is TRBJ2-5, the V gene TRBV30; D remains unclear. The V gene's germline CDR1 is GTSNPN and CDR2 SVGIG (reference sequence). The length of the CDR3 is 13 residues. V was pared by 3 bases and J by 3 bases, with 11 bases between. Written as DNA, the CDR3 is TGTGCCTGGAGAGGCGCAGCTGAAGAGACCCAGTACTTC. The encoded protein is CAWRGAAEETQYF.

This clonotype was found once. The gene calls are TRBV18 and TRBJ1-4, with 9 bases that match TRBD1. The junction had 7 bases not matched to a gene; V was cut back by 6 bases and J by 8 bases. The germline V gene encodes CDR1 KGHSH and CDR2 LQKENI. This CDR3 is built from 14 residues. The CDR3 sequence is CASSPDRGKEKLFF. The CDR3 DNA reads TGTGCCAGCTCCCCGGACAGGGGAAAGGAAAAACTGTTTTTT.

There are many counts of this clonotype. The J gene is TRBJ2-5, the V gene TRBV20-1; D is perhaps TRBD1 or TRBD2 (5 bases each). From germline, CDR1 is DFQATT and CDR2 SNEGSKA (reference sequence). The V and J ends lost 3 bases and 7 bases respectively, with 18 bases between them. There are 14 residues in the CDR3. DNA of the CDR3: TGCAGTGCTAGTTCCCGGGACCACCCCGGGACCCAGTACTTC. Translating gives CSASSRDHPGTQYF.

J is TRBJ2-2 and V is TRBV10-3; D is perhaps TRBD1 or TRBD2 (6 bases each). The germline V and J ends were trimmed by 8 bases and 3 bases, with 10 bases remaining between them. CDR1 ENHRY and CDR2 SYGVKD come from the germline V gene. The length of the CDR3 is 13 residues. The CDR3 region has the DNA TGTGCCATCGGGGGCGGGGACACCGGGGAGCTGTTTTTT. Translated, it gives CAIGGGDTGELFF.

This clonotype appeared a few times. Here the CDR3 DNA reads TGTGCCAGCAGTTACAATGCCCTTAACTATGGCTACACCTTC. Its protein is CASSYNALNYGYTF. The chain couples TRBV6-6 to TRBJ1-2; D gene ambiguous. The germline V and J ends were trimmed by 2 bases and 1 base, with 8 bases remaining between them. The CDR3 consists of 14 residues. Germline CDR1 is MNHNY and CDR2 is SVGAGI (reference sequence).

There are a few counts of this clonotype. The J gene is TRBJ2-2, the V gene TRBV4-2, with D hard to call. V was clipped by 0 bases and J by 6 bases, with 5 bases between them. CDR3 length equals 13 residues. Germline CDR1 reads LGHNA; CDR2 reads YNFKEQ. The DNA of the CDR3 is TGTGCCAGCAGCCAAGATCTAGCCGGGGAGCTGTTTTTT. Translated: CASSQDLAGELFF.

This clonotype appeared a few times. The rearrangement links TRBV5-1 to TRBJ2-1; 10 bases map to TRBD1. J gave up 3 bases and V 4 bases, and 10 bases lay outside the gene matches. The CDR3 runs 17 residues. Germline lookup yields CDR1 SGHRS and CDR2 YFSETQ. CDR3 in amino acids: CASSDPSGQGVYNEQFF. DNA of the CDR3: TGCGCCAGCAGCGACCCGTCCGGACAGGGGGTCTACAATGAGCAGTTCTTC.

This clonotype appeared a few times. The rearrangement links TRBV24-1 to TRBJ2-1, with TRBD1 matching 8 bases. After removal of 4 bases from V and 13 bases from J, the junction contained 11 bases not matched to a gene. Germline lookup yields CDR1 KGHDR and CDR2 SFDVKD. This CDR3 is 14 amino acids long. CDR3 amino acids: CATSEIPDRGGQFF. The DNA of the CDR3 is TGTGCCACCAGTGAAATACCCGACAGGGGTGGACAGTTCTTC.

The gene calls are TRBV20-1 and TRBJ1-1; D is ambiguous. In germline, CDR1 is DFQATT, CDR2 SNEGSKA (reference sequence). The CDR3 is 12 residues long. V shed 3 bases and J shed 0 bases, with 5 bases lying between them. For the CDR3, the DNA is TGCAGTGCTAGCTTAGTGAACACTGAAGCTTTCTTT. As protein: CSASLVNTEAFF.